The 2 T cell receptor beta chains given below trace back to one sample, sequenced in a study of naive and memory T cell subsets. The beta constant-region primer was an equimolar mix of two oligonucleotides covering TRBC1 and TRBC2. From the UMI-ligation and nested PCR reads, TCRdb called clonotypes with MiXCR, one entry per CDR3 protein. The sample carries 70,000 to 95,000 distinct CDR3 sequences, 7% to 8% recorded once. Source material: central memory CD4+ T cells from blood. These receptors originate from a human donor in good health.

The chain joins TRBV28 to TRBJ2-1, with 7 bases identical to TRBD1. J was trimmed by 2 bases and V by 1 base; bases with no gene match: 5. This CDR3 contains 16 residues. The germline CDR1 and CDR2 sequences are MDHEN and SYDVKM. CDR3 sequence (DNA): TGTGCCAGCAGTTTATACGCAGGGGGTGCCTACAATGAGCAGTTCTTC. Translation: CASSLYAGGAYNEQFF.

This clonotype has only a few counts. The chain joins TRBV7-8 to TRBJ2-1; a possible D gene is TRBD2 (5 bases). V was clipped by 3 bases and J by 9 bases, with 12 bases between them. The CDR3 totals 13 residues. Germline V gene lookup returns CDR1 SGHVS and CDR2 FQNEAQ. The CDR3 spells CASSLLRAAEQFF. The CDR3 DNA follows: TGTGCCAGCAGCTTGCTGCGGGCCGCTGAGCAGTTCTTC.